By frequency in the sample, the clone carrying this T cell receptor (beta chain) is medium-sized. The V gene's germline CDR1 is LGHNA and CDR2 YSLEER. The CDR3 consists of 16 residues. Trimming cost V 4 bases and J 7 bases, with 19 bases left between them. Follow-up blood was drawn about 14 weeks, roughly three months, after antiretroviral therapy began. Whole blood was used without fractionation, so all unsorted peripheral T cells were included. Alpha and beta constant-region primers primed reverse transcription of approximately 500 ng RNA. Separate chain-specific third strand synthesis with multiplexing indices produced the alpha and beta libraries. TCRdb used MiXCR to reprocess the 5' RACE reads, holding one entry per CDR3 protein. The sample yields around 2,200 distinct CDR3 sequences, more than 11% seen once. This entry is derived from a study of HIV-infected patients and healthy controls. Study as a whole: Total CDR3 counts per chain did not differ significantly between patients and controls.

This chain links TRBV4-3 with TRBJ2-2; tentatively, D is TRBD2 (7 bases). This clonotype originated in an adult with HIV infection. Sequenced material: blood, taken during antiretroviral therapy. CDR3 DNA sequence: TGCGCCAGCAGCCGAGCGGGGCAGGGGCGTAACGGGGAGCTGTTTTTT. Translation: CASSRAGQGRNGELFF.